The source of this T cell receptor beta chain is a study of T cells in Graves' hyperthyroidism and ophthalmopathy. The investigators amplified TCR beta CDR3 regions from RNA transcripts. The study used the HTBI primer set for a first-round RT-PCR of the TCR CDR3. TCRdb re-analysed the multiplex PCR reads in MiXCR, keeping a single row per CDR3 protein. Of a few hundred thousand distinct CDR3 sequences in the sample, more than 15% are singletons; the top ten hold 11% to 15%. This clonotype appeared many times. Its antigen is not identified. Stable disease denoted Graves' hyperthyroidism without ophthalmopathy progression within 18 months. The study enrolled patients aged 18 to 65 with newly diagnosed hyperthyroidism of under 2 months' duration. Diagnoses were established using clinical symptoms, serum thyroxine and TRAb, thyroid ultrasound and orbital computed tomography. The CDR3 sequence is 14 residues long. V gave up 5 bases and J gave up 0 bases, with 8 bases separating them. CDR1 is SGHTA, CDR2 FQGNSA, per germline.

Study results and caveats: Ophthalmopathy, which appeared later, was predicted by the model a median around 6.9 months before onset.

Material for sequencing was blood. The chain links TRBV7-2 to TRBJ2-1; the D is unclear. The clonotype was recovered from a woman aged 18-29 years with Graves' hyperthyroidism. The CDR3 DNA reads as TGTGCCAGCAGCCCATGGCCCTCCTACAATGAGCAGTTCTTC. Protein sequence: CASSPWPSYNEQFF. Complete variable domain (other parts from reference TRBV7-2 and TRBJ2-1): GAGVSQSPSNKVTEKGKDVELRCDPISGHTALYWYRQSLGQGLEFLIYFQGNSAPDKSGLPSDRFSAERTGGSVSTLTIQRTQQEDSAVYLCASSPWPSYNEQFFGPGTRLTVL.